This T cell receptor (beta chain) stems from a study of blood T cell repertoires in COVID-19. This CDR3 contains 13 residues. Trimming took 5 bases from V and 1 from J; bases not matched to a gene: 1. Germline V lookup: CDR1 SGHTA, CDR2 FQGTGA. This table comes from immunoSEQ multiplex PCR, and its TCRdb copy is limited to in-frame clones, with some not included. The table lists more than 120,000 clones, roughly 84% of them singletons. The sequence came from a human donor with acute or convalescent COVID-19. The donor label of this sample is uncertain. Sample: peripheral blood. This rearrangement joins TRBV7-3 to TRBJ1-1; 7 bases match TRBD1. CDR3 sequence (DNA): TGTGCCAGCAGCCGACAGGGGAACACTGAAGCTTTCTTT. Translating it yields CASSRQGNTEAFF.